This T cell receptor (beta chain) emerged from a study of beta chain features in type 1 diabetes. About this clone itself: Germline is not matched at one junction end, which may reflect a read error.

From germline, CDR1 is DFQATT and CDR2 SNEGSKA (reference sequence). The CDR3 totals 11 residues. Reverse transcription of all isolated RNA meant that expressed TCRB transcripts were sequenced. TCRdb's table, derived via immunoSEQ multiplex PCR, lists solely in-frame clones and lacks some. Of approximately 84,000 clones in the sample, about a third are singletons; the top ten hold around 0.5%. The TCR originated in a young woman in good health. The rearrangement uses TRBV20-1 and TRBJ1-1; 8 nucleotides line up with TRBD1. Sequenced input: stem cell memory CD4+ T cells from blood. Here the CDR3 reads CSVGGQVFLNF. The CDR3, as DNA: TGCAGTGTGGGGGGACAGGTTTTCCTTAACTTT.